The rows below give T cell receptor beta chains drawn from one sample of a study of cytomegalovirus exposure and HLA in healthy donors. Repertoires were generated with immunoSEQ multiplex PCR, while TCRdb's copy carries only in-frame clones and drops some. The profile shows 150,000 to 200,000 clones, around 80% of them singletons. The sample consisted of PBMCs. These receptors were obtained from a man aged 18 to 29 in good health and CMV-seronegative. Both conserved end residues are part of each CDR3. Fields, in order: V gene, D gene, clone size, J gene, CDR3 DNA, CDR3 protein. D genes are given only for firm matches. Size is stated for part of the rows, as once, few or many counts, or as a class when the clone is expanded.

V: TRBV9
D: NA
size: NA
J: TRBJ2-7
DNA: TGTGCCAGCAGCCCCAGAATACGGAGTTACTCCTACGAGCAGTACTTC
CDR3: CASSPRIRSYSYEQYF

V: TRBV29-1
D: TRBD2
size: NA
J: TRBJ2-1
DNA: TGCAGCGTTGAACGCGCTAGCGGCAATGAGCAGTTCTTC
CDR3: CSVERASGNEQFF

V: TRBV7-7
D: TRBD1
size: NA
J: TRBJ2-2
DNA: TGTGCTAGCAGCTTGAGTCAGGGGGCTTATACCGGGGAGCTGTTTTTT
CDR3: CASSLSQGAYTGELFF

V: TRBV6-1
D: NA
size: NA
J: TRBJ2-1
DNA: TGTGCCAGCAGGTTTCTAGTTGAGCAGTTCTTC
CDR3: CASRFLVEQFF

V: TRBV11-2
D: NA
size: few
J: TRBJ2-3
DNA: TGTGCCAGCAGCTTAGAGCAGGGCACAGATACGCAGTATTTT
CDR3: CASSLEQGTDTQYF

V: TRBV2
D: TRBD1
size: NA
J: TRBJ2-5
DNA: TGTGCCAGCAGGGGACAGAGAGGGGGGACCCAGTACTTC
CDR3: CASRGQRGGTQYF

V: TRBV19
D: NA
size: NA
J: TRBJ1-1
DNA: TGTGCCAGTGGACACCCCGGCACTGAAGCTTTCTTT
CDR3: CASGHPGTEAFF

V: TRBV7-2
D: TRBD1
size: NA
J: TRBJ2-6
DNA: TGTGCCAGCAGCCTCCGAATCGGGACAGGGGGTTTTGGGGCCAACGTCCTGACTTTC
CDR3: CASSLRIGTGGFGANVLTF

V: TRBV9
D: TRBD1
size: few
J: TRBJ1-3
DNA: TGTGCCAGCAGCCCCCCGGACAGGGTTCGGACCATATATTTT
CDR3: CASSPPDRVRTIYF

V: TRBV18
D: TRBD1
size: NA
J: TRBJ2-6
DNA: TGTGCCAGCTCAGTTACCGGGACAGGGAGCTCTGGGGCCAACGTCCTGACTTTC
CDR3: CASSVTGTGSSGANVLTF

V: TRBV29-1
D: TRBD1
size: NA
J: TRBJ1-3
DNA: TGCAGCGCACAGGGGAGCTCTGGAAACACCATATATTTT
CDR3: CSAQGSSGNTIYF

V: TRBV9
D: NA
size: NA
J: TRBJ1-5
DNA: TGTGCCAGCAGCAGGACAGATAGCAATCAGCCCCAGCATTTT
CDR3: CASSRTDSNQPQHF

V: TRBV28
D: TRBD2
size: NA
J: TRBJ2-7
DNA: TGTGCCAGCAGATGGACTAGCGGGAGGTACGAGCAGTACTTC
CDR3: CASRWTSGRYEQYF

V: TRBV9
D: NA
size: NA
J: TRBJ1-1
DNA: TGTGCCAGCAGCGTAGGTCCGGGACCAGGGGACACTGAAGCTTTCTTT
CDR3: CASSVGPGPGDTEAFF

V: TRBV2
D: NA
size: NA
J: TRBJ2-2
DNA: TGTGCCAGCAGGTTCATGGAGTCCGGGGAGCTGTTTTTT
CDR3: CASRFMESGELFF

V: TRBV6-6
D: TRBD2
size: NA
J: TRBJ2-7
DNA: TGTGCCAGCAGTTACTTCCGGACGGGACTAGCATACGAGCAGTACTTC
CDR3: CASSYFRTGLAYEQYF